The 3 T cell receptor beta chains below all came from one sample that was sequenced in a study of human T cells and chemical hapten exposure. Via MiXCR, TCRdb re-called the RACE reads, giving one row per CDR3 protein. The sample holds approximately 110,000 distinct CDR3 sequences, about a tenth seen once. The time point here: patch test 2, 6 weeks after DPC sensitization. Specified treatment: therapeutic diphenylcyclopropenone sensitization with weekly scalp DPC. This sample comprised whole blood, obtained in connection with sensitization to the hapten diphenylcyclopropenone (DPC). The receptor set was obtained from a woman in her forties with alopecia areata. Some clones in this sample may be carry-over from other donors' samples.

V and J are TRBV12-3 or TRBV12-4 and TRBJ2-7; TRBD1 matches at 7 bases. This CDR3 contains 13 residues. The V and J ends lost 1 base and 6 bases, in that order; junction bases with no gene match: 3. This CDR3 reads CASSLEGAREQYF. The CDR3 nucleotides read TGTGCCAGCAGTTTAGAGGGGGCTCGCGAGCAGTACTTC.

This clonotype was seen at least ten times. One end of the junction is discordant with germline, which a read error may explain. The J gene is TRBJ1-4, the V gene TRBV7-6, with 7 bases matching TRBD1. The length of the CDR3 is 15 residues. Looked up from germline, CDR1 is SGHVS and CDR2 is FNYEAQ. This CDR3 reads CASSLFEGARERLFF. In DNA form, the CDR3 reads TGTGCCAGCAGCTTGTTCGAGGGGGCGCGGGAAAGACTGTTTTTT.

CDR3 DNA sequence: TGTGCCAGCAGCACCAGCGGGGGGGCCTACAATGAGCAGTTCTTC. Protein: CASSTSGGAYNEQFF. This chain joins TRBV6-2 or TRBV6-3 and TRBJ2-1; TRBD2 aligns across 10 bases. J lost 2 bases, V lost 6 bases, and 4 bases had no gene match. Germline V CDR1 and CDR2: MNHEY, SVGEGT. The CDR3 contains 15 residues.